This TCR beta chain was obtained from a study of blood T cells in healthy people across ages. Findings and limits, study-wide: No one knew whether donors had CMV, which possibly confounded expanded clonotype changes. In these data, TCR beta diversity tracked strongly with naive T cell percentage. Researchers judged that diversity estimates from one million T cells fell short of true values.

A sample-barcoded 5' primer and a J-beta primer mix were used in a second PCR of about 7 to 12 cycles. TCRdb re-derived calls from the 5' RACE reads in MiXCR, one entry per CDR3 protein. The table lists about 970,000 distinct CDR3 sequences, roughly 50% of them singletons. This clonotype came up a few times. Its antigen is currently unknown. Total RNA was extracted at no less than 5.5 micrograms per sample. The CDR3 sequence is 13 residues long. Germline loops: CDR1 MRHNA, CDR2 SNTAGT. V lost 5 bases, J lost 7 bases, and 7 bases stayed unmatched. The TCR was taken from a woman aged 60 to 75 in good health. The chain combines TRBV6-4 with TRBJ1-2; 7 bases agree with TRBD1. Sequences were obtained from blood. CDR3 amino acids: CASSPQGRSGYTF. In DNA form, the CDR3 reads TGTGCCAGCAGTCCACAGGGGAGGAGTGGCTACACCTTC.